These 8 T cell receptor beta chains share one sample of origin, sequenced in a study of cytotoxic CD8 clonotypes in ibrutinib-treated CLL. Assay: immunoSEQ multiplex PCR; the TCRdb copy retains only in-frame clones and omits some. This table has more than 110,000 clones, about 80% appearing once. Material: PBMCs, obtained after 24 months of ibrutinib treatment. The receptors derive from a human donor with chronic lymphocytic leukemia.

This clone was seen only once. This chain joins TRBV7-2 and TRBJ2-3; 14 bases are a match to TRBD2. Germline-derived CDR1 and CDR2 are SGHTA and FQGNSA. V trimming: 0 bases; J trimming: 5 bases; junction bases outside the gene matches: 4. There are 17 residues in the CDR3. The CDR3 DNA sequence: TGTGCCAGCAGCTTAGCGGGGACTAGCGGGAGTGGAGATACGCAGTATTTT. Its protein is CASSLAGTSGSGDTQYF.

The rearrangement uses TRBV7-3 and TRBJ2-1; 8 positions match TRBD2. Looked up from germline, CDR1 is SGHTA and CDR2 is FQGTGA. The J segment lost 10 bases and the V segment lost 5 bases, leaving 13 bases of the junction unmatched. The CDR3 sequence is 15 residues long. The chain's CDR3 is CASSQNPGLANEQFF. The CDR3 nucleotides read TGTGCCAGCAGCCAAAACCCCGGACTAGCCAACGAGCAGTTCTTC. The variable domain in full, completed from reference TRBV7-3 and TRBJ2-1, reads GAGVSQTPSNKVTEKGKYVELRCDPISGHTALYWYRQSLGQGPEFLIYFQGTGAADDSGLPNDRFFAVRPEGSVSTLKIQRTERGDSAVYLCASSQNPGLANEQFFGPGTRLTVL.

This clone has only one observation. The V gene is TRBV7-2, the J gene TRBJ2-2; 9 nucleotides agree with TRBD2. The germline V gene has CDR1 SGHTA and CDR2 FQGNSA. Unmatched junction bases numbered 8, after V lost 4 bases and J lost 8 bases. This CDR3 has 15 residues. The chain's CDR3 is CASSSSGTGWGELFF. Written as DNA, the CDR3 is TGTGCCAGCAGCTCTAGCGGGACCGGGTGGGGGGAGCTGTTTTTT.

The genes are TRBV15 and TRBJ2-1; TRBD2 is a possible D gene (6 bases). V was trimmed by 8 bases and J by 7 bases, leaving 9 bases between them. The CDR3 loop spans 11 amino acids. The germline V gene encodes CDR1 LNHNV and CDR2 YYDKDF (reference sequence). For the CDR3, the DNA is TGTGCCACCGAACGGGGGAATGAGCAGTTCTTC. It yields the protein CATERGNEQFF.

This clone was recorded many times. The gene calls are TRBV7-2 and TRBJ2-7; D gene unclear. This CDR3 has 12 residues. Trimming cost V 6 bases and J 6 bases, with 12 bases left between them. The germline gives CDR1 SGHTA, CDR2 FQGNSA. CDR3 protein: CASSLLGIEQYF. CDR3 in DNA: TGTGCCAGCAGTTTGTTGGGGATCGAGCAGTACTTC.

The rearrangement uses TRBV6-5 and TRBJ1-6; no reliable D call. The V end lost 0 bases, the J end lost 7 bases, and 4 bases lay between the germline ends. The CDR3 contains 13 residues. Germline V gene sequence: CDR1 MNHEY, CDR2 SVGAGI. CDR3 sequence: CASSYSRNSPLHF. The CDR3, as DNA: TGTGCCAGCAGTTACTCGCGGAATTCACCCCTCCACTTT.

This clone was picked up one time. The chain links TRBV30 to TRBJ2-5, with 8 bases fitting TRBD1. The V gene end was trimmed by 5 bases and the J gene end by 1 base; junction bases not matched to a gene: 3. Germline V gene data show CDR1 as GTSNPN and CDR2 as SVGIG (reference sequence). The CDR3 runs to 13 residues. The CDR3 loop reads CAWATGVQETQYF. The CDR3 bases are TGTGCCTGGGCGACAGGGGTCCAAGAGACCCAGTACTTC. Full variable domain (outside the CDR3, taken from reference TRBV30 and TRBJ2-5): SQTIHQWPATLVQPVGSPLSLECTVEGTSNPNLYWYRQAAGRGLQLLFYSVGIGQISSEVPQNLSASRPQDRQFILSSKKLLLSDSGFYLCAWATGVQETQYFGPGTRLLVL.

The J gene is TRBJ2-1, the V gene TRBV5-1, with D possibly matching TRBD2 (5 bases). Trimming pared 3 bases from V and 3 bases from J, leaving 28 bases between. Germline CDR1 and CDR2: SGHRS and YFSETQ. The CDR3 extends over 20 amino acids. The CDR3 loop reads CASSSPGVVTAHQYYNEQFF. The CDR3 bases are TGCGCCAGCAGCTCCCCCGGGGTCGTTACCGCTCATCAATACTACAATGAGCAGTTCTTC. The full variable domain, completed using reference TRBV5-1 and TRBJ2-1, is KAGVTQTPRYLIKTRGQQVTLSCSPISGHRSVSWYQQTPGQGLQFLFEYFSETQRNKGNFPGRFSGRQFSNSRSEMNVSTLELGDSALYLCASSSPGVVTAHQYYNEQFFGPGTRLTVL.